This TCR beta chain was obtained from a study of regulatory T cells in long-lasting Graves disease. Study-wide background: Graves' patients, newly diagnosed, had taken antithyroid drugs under 3 months.

Germline V CDR1 and CDR2: SGHTA, FQGNSA. Deletions cut 4 bases from V and 9 bases from J, with 19 bases between. The CDR3 loop spans 15 amino acids. Whole-study findings and limits: Favored usage of TRBV28, TRBJ1-2 and TRBJ2-5 was recorded in persistent disease.

Investigators prepared the TCR beta libraries by applying iRepertoire HTBI primers and Arm-PCR of CDR3 regions. TCRdb independently ran MiXCR on the multiplex PCR reads; one entry per CDR3 protein. The repertoire holds about 610,000 distinct CDR3 sequences, with approximately 16% as singletons. The time point is: newly diagnosed GD, antithyroid drugs for less than 3 months. RNA from PBMCs was the source of the TCR library. This clonotype was seen repeatedly, ten times or more. Antigen specificity is unknown. These data were also reused for a study on T cells in Graves' hyperthyroidism and ophthalmopathy. That paper states: HTBI primers drove first-round RT-PCR of the TCR CDR3.

The chain is built from TRBV7-2 and TRBJ2-1; D remains unclear. This sample comprised peripheral blood mononuclear cells (PBMCs), obtained at new diagnosis, from a patient treated with antithyroid drugs. The receptor was isolated from a man aged 18 to 30 with Graves disease. As DNA, the CDR3 is TGTGCCAGCAGCTCCACGGACCAGCTCTTAGGTGAGCAGTTCTTC. The encoded protein is CASSSTDQLLGEQFF.